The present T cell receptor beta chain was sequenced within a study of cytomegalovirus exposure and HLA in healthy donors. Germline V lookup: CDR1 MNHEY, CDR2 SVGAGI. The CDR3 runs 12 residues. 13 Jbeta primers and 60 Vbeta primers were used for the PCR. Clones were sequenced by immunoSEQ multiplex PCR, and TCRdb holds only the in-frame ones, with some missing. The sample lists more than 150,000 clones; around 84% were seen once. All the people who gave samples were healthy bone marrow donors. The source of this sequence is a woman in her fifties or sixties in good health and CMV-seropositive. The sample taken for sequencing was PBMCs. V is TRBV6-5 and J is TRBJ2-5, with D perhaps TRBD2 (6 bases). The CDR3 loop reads CAVGRSQETQYF. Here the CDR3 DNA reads TGTGCTGTGGGGAGGAGCCAAGAGACCCAGTACTTC.